This is a list of T cell receptor beta chains from one sample in a study of blood T cells in healthy people across ages. TCRdb reprocessed the 5' RACE reads with MiXCR, giving one entry per CDR3 protein. Of more than 1 million distinct CDR3 sequences in the sample, 40% to 45% were seen once. Sequenced: blood. The origin of the receptors is a woman aged 55-69 years in good health. Both conserved end residues are part of each CDR3. Each record gives: D gene, V gene, clone size, J gene, CDR3 protein, CDR3 DNA. A D gene is named only where the DNA matches it firmly. Size tells how often a clone was seen (once, few, many) or the class of an expanded clone, and some rows leave it out.

d_gene: .
v_gene: TRBV20-1
abundance: .
j_gene: TRBJ2-1
CDR3aa: CSARNPRTYNEQFF
CDR3nt: TGCAGTGCTAGAAACCCACGAACCTACAATGAGCAGTTCTTC

d_gene: .
v_gene: TRBV11-2
abundance: .
j_gene: TRBJ2-7
CDR3aa: CASRRPGLRIAYEQYF
CDR3nt: TGTGCCAGCAGACGACCGGGATTAAGGATCGCCTACGAGCAGTACTTC

d_gene: TRBD1
v_gene: TRBV7-9
abundance: few
j_gene: TRBJ2-7
CDR3aa: CASRQTGEDSYEQYF
CDR3nt: TGTGCCAGCAGACAGACAGGGGAGGACTCCTACGAGCAGTACTTC

d_gene: TRBD2
v_gene: TRBV6-5
abundance: few
j_gene: TRBJ2-3
CDR3aa: CASSYVGLAASTDTQYF
CDR3nt: TGTGCCAGCAGTTACGTCGGACTAGCGGCTAGCACAGATACGCAGTATTTT

d_gene: TRBD1
v_gene: TRBV6-6
abundance: .
j_gene: TRBJ2-1
CDR3aa: CASSSGTGLSEQFF
CDR3nt: TGTGCCAGCAGCTCTGGGACAGGTCTTAGTGAGCAGTTCTTC

d_gene: TRBD1
v_gene: TRBV24-1
abundance: few
j_gene: TRBJ1-1
CDR3aa: CAIKDRANTEAFF
CDR3nt: TGTGCCATTAAGGACAGGGCGAACACTGAAGCTTTCTTT

d_gene: TRBD1
v_gene: TRBV29-1
abundance: many
j_gene: TRBJ2-7
CDR3aa: CSVATGGSSYEQYF
CDR3nt: TGCAGCGTTGCCACAGGGGGCTCATCCTACGAGCAGTACTTC

d_gene: .
v_gene: TRBV2
abundance: .
j_gene: TRBJ1-5
CDR3aa: CASSSGPRQPQHF
CDR3nt: TGTGCCAGCAGCTCGGGACCTAGGCAGCCCCAGCATTTT

d_gene: .
v_gene: TRBV9
abundance: .
j_gene: TRBJ2-1
CDR3aa: CASSVGDGINEQFF
CDR3nt: TGTGCCAGCAGCGTAGGGGACGGTATCAATGAGCAGTTCTTC

d_gene: TRBD2
v_gene: TRBV29-1
abundance: few
j_gene: TRBJ2-7
CDR3aa: CSARAGGRYEQYF
CDR3nt: TGCAGCGCCCGAGCGGGAGGGCGCTACGAGCAGTACTTC

d_gene: .
v_gene: TRBV28
abundance: few
j_gene: TRBJ2-3
CDR3aa: CASSLWDGTTDTQYF
CDR3nt: TGTGCCAGCAGTCTTTGGGACGGAACCACAGATACGCAGTATTTT

d_gene: TRBD2
v_gene: TRBV7-3
abundance: few
j_gene: TRBJ2-5
CDR3aa: CASSSTGTSGETQYF
CDR3nt: TGTGCCAGCAGCTCGACCGGGACTAGCGGGGAGACCCAGTACTTC

d_gene: TRBD2
v_gene: TRBV19
abundance: .
j_gene: TRBJ2-4
CDR3aa: CAGRGSFGRTSGRDIQYF
CDR3nt: TGTGCCGGTAGAGGGTCATTTGGACGGACTAGCGGGAGGGACATTCAGTACTTC

d_gene: .
v_gene: TRBV6-1
abundance: .
j_gene: TRBJ1-4
CDR3aa: CASSSVGGSNEKLFF
CDR3nt: TGTGCCAGCAGTTCGGTAGGGGGAAGTAATGAAAAACTGTTTTTT

d_gene: .
v_gene: TRBV29-1
abundance: .
j_gene: TRBJ2-6
CDR3aa: CSAQAGANVLTF
CDR3nt: TGCAGCGCCCAAGCCGGGGCCAACGTCCTGACTTTC

d_gene: .
v_gene: TRBV10-2
abundance: few
j_gene: TRBJ1-2
CDR3aa: CASRLQVMDGYTF
CDR3nt: TGCGCCAGCAGGTTACAGGTCATGGATGGCTACACCTTC

d_gene: TRBD2
v_gene: TRBV6-1
abundance: .
j_gene: TRBJ2-7
CDR3aa: CASSRGLAETYEQYF
CDR3nt: TGTGCCAGCAGCCGGGGACTAGCGGAAACCTACGAGCAGTACTTC

d_gene: .
v_gene: TRBV20-1
abundance: few
j_gene: TRBJ2-7
CDR3aa: CSARGQGEGEQYF
CDR3nt: TGCAGTGCTAGGGGTCAGGGGGAGGGCGAGCAGTACTTC

d_gene: .
v_gene: TRBV5-4
abundance: .
j_gene: TRBJ2-3
CDR3aa: CASSLESGRLDTQYF
CDR3nt: TGTGCCAGCAGCTTGGAATCAGGGAGGCTTGATACGCAGTATTTT

d_gene: TRBD2
v_gene: TRBV25-1
abundance: many
j_gene: TRBJ2-3
CDR3aa: CASSETSDYTDTQYF
CDR3nt: TGTGCCAGCAGCGAGACTAGCGACTACACAGATACGCAGTATTTT

d_gene: .
v_gene: TRBV20-1
abundance: .
j_gene: TRBJ2-7
CDR3aa: CSAPRGRCYEQYF
CDR3nt: TGCAGTGCCCCCCGTGGGAGATGCTACGAGCAGTACTTC

d_gene: TRBD2
v_gene: TRBV2
abundance: once
j_gene: TRBJ2-1
CDR3aa: CASRPGGRSPYNEQFF
CDR3nt: TGTGCCAGCAGACCGGGCGGGAGGAGCCCCTACAATGAGCAGTTCTTC

d_gene: TRBD2
v_gene: TRBV4-2
abundance: .
j_gene: TRBJ2-5
CDR3aa: CASSQVTSAQETQYF
CDR3nt: TGTGCCAGCAGCCAAGTGACTAGCGCCCAAGAGACCCAGTACTTC

d_gene: TRBD2
v_gene: TRBV19
abundance: .
j_gene: TRBJ2-5
CDR3aa: CASSISAGGVREQYF
CDR3nt: TGTGCCAGTAGTATATCAGCGGGAGGAGTAAGGGAGCAGTACTTC

d_gene: .
v_gene: TRBV27
abundance: .
j_gene: TRBJ2-7
CDR3aa: CASRMKQGGSYEQYF
CDR3nt: TGTGCCAGCAGAATGAAACAGGGTGGTTCCTACGAGCAGTACTTC

d_gene: TRBD1
v_gene: TRBV29-1
abundance: .
j_gene: TRBJ2-1
CDR3aa: CSVPPRTGDGGRAYNEQFF
CDR3nt: TGCAGCGTCCCCCCTCGGACAGGGGATGGCGGGCGCGCCTACAATGAGCAGTTCTTC

d_gene: .
v_gene: TRBV9
abundance: few
j_gene: TRBJ2-7
CDR3aa: CASSDDTYEQYF
CDR3nt: TGTGCCAGCAGCGACGACACCTACGAGCAGTACTTC

d_gene: .
v_gene: TRBV12-3/TRBV12-4
abundance: .
j_gene: TRBJ2-6
CDR3aa: CASSSLGRAGANVLTF
CDR3nt: TGTGCCAGCAGTTCTTTGGGTCGGGCTGGGGCCAACGTCCTGACTTTC